The entry below describes one TCR beta chain. This sample stems from a study of technical replicates of blood from a handful of donors. CDR3 length: 15 residues. The trim removed 5 bases at V and 3 bases at J, leaving 7 bases unmatched. In germline, CDR1 is MNHEY, CDR2 SMNVEV (reference sequence). Clones were sequenced by immunoSEQ multiplex PCR, and TCRdb holds only the in-frame ones, with some missing. The repertoire holds 75,000 to 95,000 clones, 85% to 95% seen once, with over 0.2% in the top ten. The sequence was obtained from a human donor in good health. V and J are TRBV27 and TRBJ2-7, with 10 bases identical to TRBD1. The sequencing input was T cells isolated from PBMCs. The CDR3 sequence is CASSRSTGGFYEQYF. CDR3 sequence (DNA): TGTGCCAGCAGTCGGTCGACAGGGGGCTTCTACGAGCAGTACTTC.